The clone carrying this T cell receptor beta chain showed up many times. Unique molecular identifiers tagged the TCRbeta library. TCRdb used MiXCR to reprocess the PCR reads, holding one entry per CDR3 protein. This table holds approximately 350,000 distinct CDR3 sequences, 10% found once. This CDR3 has 14 residues. Germline loops: CDR1 MDHEN, CDR2 SYDVKM. V trimming: 6 bases; J trimming: 5 bases; junction bases outside the gene matches: 4. The data originate from a study of T-cell reconstitution after alpha-beta-depleted transplantation in children. This clonotype originated in a human donor who donated a stem cell graft to a child with acute lymphoblastic leukemia. This chain uses TRBV28 with TRBJ2-5; 12 nucleotides match TRBD2. The sequencing used PBMCs from the stem cell graft donor, collected from the stem cell graft. CDR3 sequence (DNA): TGTGCCAGCAGATCTAGCGGGAGGGTGGAGACCCAGTACTTC. It specifies CASRSSGRVETQYF.